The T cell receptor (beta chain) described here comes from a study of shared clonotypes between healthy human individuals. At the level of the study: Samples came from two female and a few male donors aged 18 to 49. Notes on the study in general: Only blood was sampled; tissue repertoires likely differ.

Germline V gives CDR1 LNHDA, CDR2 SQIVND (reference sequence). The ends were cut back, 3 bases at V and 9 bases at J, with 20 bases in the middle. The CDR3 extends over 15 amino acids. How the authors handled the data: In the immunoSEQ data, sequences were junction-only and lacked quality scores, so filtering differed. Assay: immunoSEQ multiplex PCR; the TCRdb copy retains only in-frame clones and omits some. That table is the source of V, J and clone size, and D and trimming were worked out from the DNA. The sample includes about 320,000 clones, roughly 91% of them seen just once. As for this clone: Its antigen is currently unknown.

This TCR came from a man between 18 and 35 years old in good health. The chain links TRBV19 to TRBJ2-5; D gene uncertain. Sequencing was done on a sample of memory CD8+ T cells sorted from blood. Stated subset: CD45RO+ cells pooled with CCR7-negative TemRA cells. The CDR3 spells CASSMTPVFQNSQYF. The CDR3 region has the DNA TGTGCCAGTAGTATGACACCGGTGTTCCAGAATTCCCAGTACTTC. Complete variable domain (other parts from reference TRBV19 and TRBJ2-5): DGGITQSPKYLFRKEGQNVTLSCEQNLNHDAMYWYRQDPGQGLRLIYYSQIVNDFQKGDIAEGYSVSREKKESFPLTVTSAQKNPTAFYLCASSMTPVFQNSQYFGPGTRLLVL.